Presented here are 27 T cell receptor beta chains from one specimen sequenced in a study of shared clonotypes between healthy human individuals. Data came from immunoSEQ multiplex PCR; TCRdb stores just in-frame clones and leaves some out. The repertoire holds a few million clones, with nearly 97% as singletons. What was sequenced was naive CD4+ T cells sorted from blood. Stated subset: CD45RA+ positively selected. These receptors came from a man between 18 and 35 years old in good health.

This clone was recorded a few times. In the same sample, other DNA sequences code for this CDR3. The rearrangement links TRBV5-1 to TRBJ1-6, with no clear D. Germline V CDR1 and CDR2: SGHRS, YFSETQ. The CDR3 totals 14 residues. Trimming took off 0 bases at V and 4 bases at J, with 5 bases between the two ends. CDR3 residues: CASSLEGYNSPLHF. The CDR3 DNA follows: TGCGCCAGCAGCTTGGAGGGATATAATTCACCCCTCCACTTT.

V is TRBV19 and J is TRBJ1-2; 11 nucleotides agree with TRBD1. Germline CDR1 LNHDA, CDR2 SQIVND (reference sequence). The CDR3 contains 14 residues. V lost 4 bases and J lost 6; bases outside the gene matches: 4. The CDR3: CASSTWDRGNGYTF. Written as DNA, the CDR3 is TGTGCCAGTAGTACCTGGGACAGGGGGAATGGCTACACCTTC. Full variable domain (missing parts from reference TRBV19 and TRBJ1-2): DGGITQSPKYLFRKEGQNVTLSCEQNLNHDAMYWYRQDPGQGLRLIYYSQIVNDFQKGDIAEGYSVSREKKESFPLTVTSAQKNPTAFYLCASSTWDRGNGYTFGSGTRLTVV.

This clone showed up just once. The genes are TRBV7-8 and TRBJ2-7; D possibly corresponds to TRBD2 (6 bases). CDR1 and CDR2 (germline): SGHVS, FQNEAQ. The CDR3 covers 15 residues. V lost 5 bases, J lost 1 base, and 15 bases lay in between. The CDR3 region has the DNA TGTGCCAGCAGCGCAGAGGCCGGGACTTCCTACGAGCAGTACTTC. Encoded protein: CASSAEAGTSYEQYF.

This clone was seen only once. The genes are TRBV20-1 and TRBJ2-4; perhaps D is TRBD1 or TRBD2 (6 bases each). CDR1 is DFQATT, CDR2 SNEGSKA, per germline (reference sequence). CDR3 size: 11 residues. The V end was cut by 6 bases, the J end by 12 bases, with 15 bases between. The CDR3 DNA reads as TGCAGTGCGGCGGTGGGGGGCTCTCAGTACTTC. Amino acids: CSAAVGGSQYF.

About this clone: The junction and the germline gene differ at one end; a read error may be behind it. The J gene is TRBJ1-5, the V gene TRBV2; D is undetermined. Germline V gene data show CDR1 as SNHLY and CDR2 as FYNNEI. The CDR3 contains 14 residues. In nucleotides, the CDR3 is TGTGCCAGCAGCCCTATTACTCTTAATCAGGCCCAGCATTTT. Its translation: CASSPITLNQAQHF.

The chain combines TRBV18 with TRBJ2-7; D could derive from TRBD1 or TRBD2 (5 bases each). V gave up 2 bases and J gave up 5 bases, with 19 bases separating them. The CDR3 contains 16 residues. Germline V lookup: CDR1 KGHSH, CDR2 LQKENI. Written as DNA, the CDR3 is TGTGCCAGCTCACCAACGGTGCTGGGACCCACAAACGAGCAGTACTTC. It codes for CASSPTVLGPTNEQYF.

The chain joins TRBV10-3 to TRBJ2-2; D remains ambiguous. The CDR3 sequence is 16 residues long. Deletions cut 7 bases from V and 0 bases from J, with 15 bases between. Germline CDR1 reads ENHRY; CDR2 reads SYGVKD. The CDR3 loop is CAIKDGRHANTGELFF. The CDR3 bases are TGTGCCATCAAAGACGGACGCCACGCGAACACCGGGGAGCTGTTTTTT.

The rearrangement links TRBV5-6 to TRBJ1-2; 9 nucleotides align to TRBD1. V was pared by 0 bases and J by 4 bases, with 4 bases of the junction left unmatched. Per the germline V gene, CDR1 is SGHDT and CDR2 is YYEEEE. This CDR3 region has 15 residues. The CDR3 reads CASSLEDRGFYGYTF. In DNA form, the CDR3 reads TGTGCCAGCAGCTTGGAGGACAGGGGATTCTATGGCTACACCTTC.

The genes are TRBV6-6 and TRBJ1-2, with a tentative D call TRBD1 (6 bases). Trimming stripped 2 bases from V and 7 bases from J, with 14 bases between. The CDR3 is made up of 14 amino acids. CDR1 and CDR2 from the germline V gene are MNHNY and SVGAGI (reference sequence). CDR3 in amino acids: CASSYAGGHAGYTF. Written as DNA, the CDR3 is TGTGCCAGCAGTTACGCCGGGGGCCACGCTGGCTACACCTTC.

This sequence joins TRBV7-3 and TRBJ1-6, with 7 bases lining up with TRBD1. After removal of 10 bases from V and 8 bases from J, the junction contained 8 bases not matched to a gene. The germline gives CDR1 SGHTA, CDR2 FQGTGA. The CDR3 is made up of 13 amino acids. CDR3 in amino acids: CATSRDRDSPLHF. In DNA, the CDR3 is TGTGCCACTTCCCGGGACAGAGATTCACCCCTCCACTTT.

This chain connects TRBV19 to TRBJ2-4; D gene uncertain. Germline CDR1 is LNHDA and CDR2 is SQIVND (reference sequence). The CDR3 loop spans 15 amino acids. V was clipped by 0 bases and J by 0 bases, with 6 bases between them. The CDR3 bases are TGTGCCAGTAGTATAGAGGGGTTAGCCAAAAACATTCAGTACTTC. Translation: CASSIEGLAKNIQYF.

The CDR3 DNA is TGCGCCAGCAGTTCAGGGTCTCCTAATCAGCCCCAGCATTTT. Translated: CASSSGSPNQPQHF. V usage is TRBV10-1 and J usage is TRBJ1-5, with D possibly matching TRBD1 (5 bases). Germline V gives CDR1 WNHNN, CDR2 SYGVQD (reference sequence). The germline V and J ends were trimmed by 5 bases and 4 bases, with 12 bases remaining between them. The CDR3 consists of 14 residues.

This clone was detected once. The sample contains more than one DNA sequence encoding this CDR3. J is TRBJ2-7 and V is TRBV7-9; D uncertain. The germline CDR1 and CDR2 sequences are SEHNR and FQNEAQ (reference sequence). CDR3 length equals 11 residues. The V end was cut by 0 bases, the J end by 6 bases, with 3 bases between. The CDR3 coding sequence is TGTGCCAGCAGCTTAGCAGTCGAGCAGTACTTC. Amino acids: CASSLAVEQYF. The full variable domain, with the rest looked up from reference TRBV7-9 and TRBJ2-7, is DTGVSQNPRHKITKRGQNVTFRCDPISEHNRLYWYRQTLGQGPEFLTYFQNEAQLEKSRLLSDRFSAERPKGSFSTLEIQRTEQGDSAMYLCASSLAVEQYFGPGTRLTVT.

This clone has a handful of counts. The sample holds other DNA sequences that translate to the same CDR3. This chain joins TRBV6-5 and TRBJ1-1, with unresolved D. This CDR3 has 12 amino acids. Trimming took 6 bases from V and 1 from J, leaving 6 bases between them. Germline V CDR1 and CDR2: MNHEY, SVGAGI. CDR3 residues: CASSRKNTEAFF. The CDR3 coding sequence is TGTGCCAGCAGCAGGAAGAACACTGAAGCTTTCTTT.

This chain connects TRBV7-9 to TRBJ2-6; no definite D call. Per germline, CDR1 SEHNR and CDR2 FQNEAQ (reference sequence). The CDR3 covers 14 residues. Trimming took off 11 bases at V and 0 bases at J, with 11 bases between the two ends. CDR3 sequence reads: CAGLQFSGANVLTF. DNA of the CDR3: TGTGCCGGCCTACAGTTCTCTGGGGCCAACGTCCTGACTTTC. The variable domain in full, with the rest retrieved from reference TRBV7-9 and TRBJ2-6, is DTGVSQNPRHKITKRGQNVTFRCDPISEHNRLYWYRQTLGQGPEFLTYFQNEAQLEKSRLLSDRFSAERPKGSFSTLEIQRTEQGDSAMYLCAGLQFSGANVLTFGAGSRLTVL.

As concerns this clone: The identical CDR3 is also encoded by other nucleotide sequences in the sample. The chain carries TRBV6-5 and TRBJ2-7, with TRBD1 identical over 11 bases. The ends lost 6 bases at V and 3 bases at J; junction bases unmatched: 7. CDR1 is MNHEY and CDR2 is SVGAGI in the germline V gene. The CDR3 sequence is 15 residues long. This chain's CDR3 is CASSYRDRGGYEQYF. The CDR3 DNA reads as TGTGCCAGCAGCTATCGGGACAGGGGGGGCTACGAGCAGTACTTC.

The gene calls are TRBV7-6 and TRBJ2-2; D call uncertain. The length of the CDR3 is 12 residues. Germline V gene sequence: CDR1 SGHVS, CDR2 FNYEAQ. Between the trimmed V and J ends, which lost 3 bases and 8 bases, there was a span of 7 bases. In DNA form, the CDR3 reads TGTGCCAGCAGCTTGTACCTTGGGGAGCTGTTTTTT. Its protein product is CASSLYLGELFF.

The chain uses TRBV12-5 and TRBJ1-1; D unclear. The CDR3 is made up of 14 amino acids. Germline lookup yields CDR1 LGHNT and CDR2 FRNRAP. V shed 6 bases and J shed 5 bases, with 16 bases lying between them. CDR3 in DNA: TGTGCTAGTGGACTTAACAAGGGTTCTACTGAAGCTTTCTTT. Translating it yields CASGLNKGSTEAFF.

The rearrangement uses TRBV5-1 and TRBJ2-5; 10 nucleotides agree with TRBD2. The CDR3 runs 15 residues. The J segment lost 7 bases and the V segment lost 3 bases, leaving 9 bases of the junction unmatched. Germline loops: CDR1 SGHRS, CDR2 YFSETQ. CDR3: CASSWSGRAEGTQYF. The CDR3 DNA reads TGCGCCAGCAGCTGGAGCGGGAGGGCTGAAGGGACCCAGTACTTC.

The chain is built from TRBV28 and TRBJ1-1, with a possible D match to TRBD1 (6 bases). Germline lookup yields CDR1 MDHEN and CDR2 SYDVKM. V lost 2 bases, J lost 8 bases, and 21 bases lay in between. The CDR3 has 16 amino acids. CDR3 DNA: TGTGCCAGCAGTTTAGGGGGGACGACAGGTGTGATAGAAGCTTTCTTT. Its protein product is CASSLGGTTGVIEAFF.

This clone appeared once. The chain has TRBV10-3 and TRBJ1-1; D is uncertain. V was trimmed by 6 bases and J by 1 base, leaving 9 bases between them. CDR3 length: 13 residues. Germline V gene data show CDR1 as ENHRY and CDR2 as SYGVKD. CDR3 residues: CAISRTRNTEAFF. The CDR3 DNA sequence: TGTGCCATCAGCCGGACTAGGAACACTGAAGCTTTCTTT.

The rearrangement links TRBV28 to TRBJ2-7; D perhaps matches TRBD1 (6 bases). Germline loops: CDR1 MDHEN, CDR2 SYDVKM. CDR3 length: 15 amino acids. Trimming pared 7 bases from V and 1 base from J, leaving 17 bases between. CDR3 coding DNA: TGTGCCAGCACCCCTGGAGGCAGGGGTTCCTACGAGCAGTACTTC. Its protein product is CASTPGGRGSYEQYF.

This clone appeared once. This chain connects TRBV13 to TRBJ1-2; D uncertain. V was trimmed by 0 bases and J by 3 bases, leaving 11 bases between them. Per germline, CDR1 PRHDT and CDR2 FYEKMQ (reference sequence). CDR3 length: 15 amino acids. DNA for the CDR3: TGTGCCAGCAGCTTAGGCCTGCAGGTCGACTATGGCTACACCTTC. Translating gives CASSLGLQVDYGYTF.

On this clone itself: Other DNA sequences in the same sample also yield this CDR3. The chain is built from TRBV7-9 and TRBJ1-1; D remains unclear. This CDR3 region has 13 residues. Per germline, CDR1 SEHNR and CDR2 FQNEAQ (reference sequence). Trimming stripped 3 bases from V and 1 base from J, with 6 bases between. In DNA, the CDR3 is TGTGCCAGCAGCTTCGGTGAGAACACTGAAGCTTTCTTT. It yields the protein CASSFGENTEAFF.

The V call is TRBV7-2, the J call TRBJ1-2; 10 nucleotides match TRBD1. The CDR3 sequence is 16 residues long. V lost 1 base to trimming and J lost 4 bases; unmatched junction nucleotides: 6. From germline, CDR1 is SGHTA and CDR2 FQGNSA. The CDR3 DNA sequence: TGTGCCAGCAGCTTAGACGTATGGGACAGGGGCTATGGCTACACCTTC. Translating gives CASSLDVWDRGYGYTF. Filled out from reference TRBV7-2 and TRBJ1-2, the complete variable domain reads GAGVSQSPSNKVTEKGKDVELRCDPISGHTALYWYRQSLGQGLEFLIYFQGNSAPDKSGLPSDRFSAERTGGSVSTLTIQRTQQEDSAVYLCASSLDVWDRGYGYTFGSGTRLTVV.

CDR3 nucleotides: TGTGCCACCAGCAGTAGGGTTTGGGGGATCGGCAATCAGCCCCAGCATTTT. Its translation: CATSSRVWGIGNQPQHF. The chain combines TRBV15 with TRBJ1-5; TRBD1 is a possible D gene (5 bases). Trimming took off 3 bases at V and 2 bases at J, with 17 bases between the two ends. The CDR3 sequence is 17 residues long. CDR1 LNHNV and CDR2 YYDKDF come from the germline V gene (reference sequence).

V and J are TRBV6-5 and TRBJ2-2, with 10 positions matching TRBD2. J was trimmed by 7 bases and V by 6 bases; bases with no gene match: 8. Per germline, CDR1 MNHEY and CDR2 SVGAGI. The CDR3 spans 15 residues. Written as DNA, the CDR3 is TGTGCCAGCAGCAGAGCGGGGGGGCTGGGCGGGGAGCTGTTTTTT. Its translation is CASSRAGGLGGELFF.